Listed here are 11 T cell receptor beta chains from one sample, sequenced in a study of OX40 agonist ivuxolimab in advanced cancers. The assay was immunoSEQ multiplex PCR, and TCRdb's table has in-frame clones only and misses some. This sample has about 92,000 clones, with around nine tenths found just once. This material consisted of CD4+ or CD8+ T cells sorted from blood, taken in a trial of the OX40 agonist ivuxolimab. The receptor set was obtained from an adult with an advanced solid tumor such as melanoma, head and neck, liver or kidney cancer.

The chain combines TRBV19 with TRBJ2-3, with TRBD1 as a possible D gene (6 bases). V was shortened by 5 bases and J by 4 bases, with 10 bases between the two germline ends. Germline CDR1 is LNHDA and CDR2 is SQIVND (reference sequence). This CDR3 is built from 13 residues. CDR3 sequence: CASSFTGPDTQYF. The CDR3 bases are TGTGCCAGTAGTTTCACAGGGCCAGATACGCAGTATTTT. The full variable domain, completed using reference TRBV19 and TRBJ2-3, is DGGITQSPKYLFRKEGQNVTLSCEQNLNHDAMYWYRQDPGQGLRLIYYSQIVNDFQKGDIAEGYSVSREKKESFPLTVTSAQKNPTAFYLCASSFTGPDTQYFGPGTRLTVL.

This clone was detected once. The chain couples TRBV19 to TRBJ1-2; D is undetermined. With 4 bases removed from V and 8 bases from J, the gap between germline ends came to 23 bases. CDR1 LNHDA and CDR2 SQIVND come from the germline V gene (reference sequence). This CDR3 region has 16 residues. The CDR3 region is CASSTDRTGRGSGYTF. The DNA of the CDR3 is TGTGCCAGTAGTACCGATAGGACCGGACGGGGTAGCGGCTACACCTTC.

CDR3 amino acids: CASSPEVAGAGEQYF. The CDR3, as DNA: TGTGCCAGCAGCCCCGAAGTAGCGGGAGCGGGCGAGCAGTACTTC. This chain uses TRBV11-1 with TRBJ2-7; TRBD2 aligns across 9 bases. This CDR3 contains 15 residues. The trim removed 5 bases at V and 6 bases at J, leaving 11 bases unmatched. Per germline, CDR1 SGHAT and CDR2 FQDESV (reference sequence).

The chain couples TRBV4-1 to TRBJ1-1; a weak D match, TRBD1 (5 bases). The CDR3 spans 15 residues. V lost 0 bases and J lost 0, with 8 bases in between. Germline loops: CDR1 MGHRA, CDR2 YSYEKL. CDR3 residues: CASSQEGTLNTEAFF. The DNA for the CDR3 is TGCGCCAGCAGCCAAGAGGGGACCCTGAACACTGAAGCTTTCTTT.

The gene calls are TRBV19 and TRBJ2-3; D is possibly TRBD2 (6 bases). CDR1 is LNHDA, CDR2 SQIVND, per germline (reference sequence). The CDR3 spans 15 residues. Deletions cut 3 bases from V and 1 base from J, with 11 bases between. CDR3 protein: CASSIRRGGTDTQYF. The CDR3 bases are TGTGCCAGTAGTATTAGGCGGGGAGGCACAGATACGCAGTATTTT.

This clone was seen a few times. This sequence joins TRBV7-2 and TRBJ2-7; TRBD1 aligns across 10 bases. Germline loops: CDR1 SGHTA, CDR2 FQGNSA. The CDR3 has 14 residues. V shed 5 bases and J 2 bases; nucleotides not matched to a gene: 3. CDR3 nucleotides: TGTGCCAGCAGCCGGGACAGGGGACCCTACGAGCAGTACTTC. It specifies CASSRDRGPYEQYF. Full variable domain (rest looked up from reference TRBV7-2 and TRBJ2-7): GAGVSQSPSNKVTEKGKDVELRCDPISGHTALYWYRQSLGQGLEFLIYFQGNSAPDKSGLPSDRFSAERTGGSVSTLTIQRTQQEDSAVYLCASSRDRGPYEQYFGPGTRLTVT.

The V gene is TRBV28, the J gene TRBJ1-4; D might be TRBD1 (5 bases). Germline values: CDR1 MDHEN, CDR2 SYDVKM. The CDR3 is made up of 14 amino acids. The ends were cut back, 6 bases at V and 5 bases at J, with 13 bases in the middle. CDR3 nucleotides: TGTGCCAGCAGGAGGGGCGGACAAAATGAAAAACTGTTTTTT. Residues: CASRRGGQNEKLFF.

V is TRBV5-5 and J is TRBJ1-4; 9 bases fit TRBD1. Germline V gene lookup returns CDR1 SGHKS and CDR2 YYEKEE (reference sequence). V shed 3 bases and J 7 bases; nucleotides not matched to a gene: 7. The CDR3 consists of 15 residues. In nucleotides, the CDR3 is TGTGCCAGCAGCTGGAAGACAGGGGGAAGTGAAAAACTGTTTTTT. Translation: CASSWKTGGSEKLFF.

A few counts support this clone. The chain uses TRBV15 and TRBJ1-2, with D unresolved. CDR1 LNHNV and CDR2 YYDKDF come from the germline V gene (reference sequence). Trimming stripped 3 bases from V and 6 bases from J, with 11 bases between. The CDR3 contains 13 residues. CDR3 sequence reads: CATSSVVSHGYTF. The CDR3 coding sequence is TGTGCCACCAGCAGTGTGGTTTCGCATGGCTACACCTTC.

The chain has TRBV6-1 and TRBJ2-5; 8 positions agree with TRBD1. The J call may be in error: the DNA end matches TRBJ2-7 better. The germline V gene has CDR1 MNHNS and CDR2 SASEGT. There are 14 residues in the CDR3. Written as DNA, the CDR3 is TGTGCCAGCGGAACAGGGGGATCTCCCTACGAGCAGTACTTC. It translates to CASGTGGSPYEQYF.

V is TRBV11-3 and J is TRBJ2-2; unclear D gene. The CDR3 extends over 12 amino acids. Germline V gives CDR1 SGHNT, CDR2 YENEEA. V gave up 0 bases and J gave up 7 bases, with 3 bases separating them. CDR3 DNA: TGTGCCAGCAGCTTAGACCACGGGGAGCTGTTTTTT. This gives the protein CASSLDHGELFF.